This TCR beta chain was profiled in a study of radiotherapy plus CTLA-4 blockade in lung cancer. The V gene's germline CDR1 is SGHAT and CDR2 FQNNGV. CDR3 length equals 15 residues. The V and J ends lost 5 bases and 5 bases, in that order; junction bases with no gene match: 11. Libraries were prepared by immunoSEQ multiplex PCR; TCRdb keeps only in-frame clonotypes and omits some of them. The data contain roughly 59,000 clones, roughly 76% of them singletons. The source of this sequence is a human donor with non-small cell lung cancer whose response to radiotherapy plus ipilimumab could not be evaluated. The sequenced sample was peripheral blood, obtained from a patient treated with radiotherapy plus ipilimumab. The chain carries TRBV11-2 and TRBJ2-7, with 8 bases matching TRBD1. CDR3 loop: CASSKSLGQGHEQYF. The CDR3 nucleotides are TGTGCCAGCAGCAAGTCTCTCGGACAGGGCCACGAGCAGTACTTC. The complete variable domain, with remaining parts taken from reference TRBV11-2 and TRBJ2-7, reads EAGVAQSPRYKIIEKRQSVAFWCNPISGHATLYWYQQILGQGPKLLIQFQNNGVVDDSQLPKDRFSAERLKGVDSTLKIQPAKLEDSAVYLCASSKSLGQGHEQYFGPGTRLTVT.